This T cell receptor (beta chain) is from a study of glioma-infiltrating T cells. The study, taken as a whole, reports: Only very few CDR3 sequences appeared in both tissue and blood. Non-neoplastic patients had below-expected tissue-blood divergence, while all gliomas exceeded expectation.

This CDR3 region has 16 residues. Trimming stripped 2 bases from V and 0 bases from J, with 13 bases between. Germline CDR1 reads MGHRA; CDR2 reads YSYEKL. This clonotype was recorded many times. The target antigen is unknown. The iRepertoire nested amplicon-rescue multiplex PCR amplified TCR alpha and beta CDR3s from RNA. One-step reverse transcription and amplification started from approximately 100-400 ng of tissue mRNA or PBMC total RNA. TCRdb re-derived calls from the multiplex PCR reads in MiXCR, one entry per CDR3 protein. The table has about 110,000 distinct CDR3 sequences, 20% to 25% seen once; the top ten hold about 30%.

Sequencing input: glioma tissue, nonneoplastic brain tissue, or PBMCs (not recorded which). The chain is built from TRBV4-1 and TRBJ1-1, with D possibly matching TRBD1 (6 bases). This receptor was identified in a human donor with low-grade glioma or glioblastoma, undergoing nonglioma brain surgery, or in good health (not recorded which). The CDR3 loop reads CASSQRGGVMNTEAFF. CDR3 nucleotides: TGCGCCAGCAGCCAAAGAGGGGGAGTGATGAACACTGAAGCTTTCTTT.